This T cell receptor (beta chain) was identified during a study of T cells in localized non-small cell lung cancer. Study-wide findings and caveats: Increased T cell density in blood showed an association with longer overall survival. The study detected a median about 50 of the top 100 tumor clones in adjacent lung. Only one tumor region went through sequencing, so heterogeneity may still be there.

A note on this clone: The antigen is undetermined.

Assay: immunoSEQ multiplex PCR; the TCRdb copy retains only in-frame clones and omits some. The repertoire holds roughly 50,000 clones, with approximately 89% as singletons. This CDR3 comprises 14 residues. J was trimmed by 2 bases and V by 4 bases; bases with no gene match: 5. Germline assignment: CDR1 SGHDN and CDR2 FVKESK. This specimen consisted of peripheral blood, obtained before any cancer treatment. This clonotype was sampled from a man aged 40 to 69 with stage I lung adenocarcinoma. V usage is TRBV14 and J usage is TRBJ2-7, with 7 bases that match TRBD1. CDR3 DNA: TGTGCCAGCAGCCGACAGGGTGTCCCCTACGAGCAGTACTTC. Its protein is CASSRQGVPYEQYF.